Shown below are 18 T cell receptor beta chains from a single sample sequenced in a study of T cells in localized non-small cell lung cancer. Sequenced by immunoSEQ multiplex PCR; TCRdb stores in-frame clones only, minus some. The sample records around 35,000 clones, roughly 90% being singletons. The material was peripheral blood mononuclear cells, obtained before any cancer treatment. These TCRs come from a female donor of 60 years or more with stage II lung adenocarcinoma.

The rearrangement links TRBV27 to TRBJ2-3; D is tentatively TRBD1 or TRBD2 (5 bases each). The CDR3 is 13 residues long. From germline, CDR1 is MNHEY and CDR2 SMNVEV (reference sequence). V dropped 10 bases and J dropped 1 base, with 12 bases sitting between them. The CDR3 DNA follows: TGTGCCACCGCGAGGGGAGGCACAGATACGCAGTATTTT. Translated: CATARGGTDTQYF.

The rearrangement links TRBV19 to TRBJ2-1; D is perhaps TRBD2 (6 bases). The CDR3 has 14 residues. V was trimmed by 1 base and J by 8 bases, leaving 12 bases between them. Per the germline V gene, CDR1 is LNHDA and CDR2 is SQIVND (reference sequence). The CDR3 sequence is CASSIVRDSDEQFF. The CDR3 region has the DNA TGTGCCAGTAGTATAGTGAGGGACTCGGATGAGCAGTTCTTC. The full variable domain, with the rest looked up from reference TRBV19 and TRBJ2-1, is DGGITQSPKYLFRKEGQNVTLSCEQNLNHDAMYWYRQDPGQGLRLIYYSQIVNDFQKGDIAEGYSVSREKKESFPLTVTSAQKNPTAFYLCASSIVRDSDEQFFGPGTRLTVL.

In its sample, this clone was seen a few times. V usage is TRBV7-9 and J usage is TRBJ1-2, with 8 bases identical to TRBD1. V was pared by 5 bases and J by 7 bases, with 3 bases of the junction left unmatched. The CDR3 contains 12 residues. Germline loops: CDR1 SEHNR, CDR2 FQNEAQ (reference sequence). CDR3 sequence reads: CASSTGQAGYTF. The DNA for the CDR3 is TGTGCCAGCAGCACGGGACAGGCTGGCTACACCTTC.

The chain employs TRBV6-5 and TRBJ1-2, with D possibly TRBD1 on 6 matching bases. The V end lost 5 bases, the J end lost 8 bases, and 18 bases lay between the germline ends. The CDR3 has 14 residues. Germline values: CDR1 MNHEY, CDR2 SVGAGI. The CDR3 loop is CASSPGGGMRGYTF. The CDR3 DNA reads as TGTGCCAGCAGTCCCGGAGGGGGGATGCGCGGCTACACCTTC.

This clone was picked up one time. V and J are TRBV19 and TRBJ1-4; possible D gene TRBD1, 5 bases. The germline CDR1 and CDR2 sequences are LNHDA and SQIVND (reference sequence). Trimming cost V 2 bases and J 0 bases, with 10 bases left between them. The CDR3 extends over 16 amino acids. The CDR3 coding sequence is TGTGCCAGTAGTATATGGAGGGGCGCAACTAATGAAAAACTGTTTTTT. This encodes CASSIWRGATNEKLFF.

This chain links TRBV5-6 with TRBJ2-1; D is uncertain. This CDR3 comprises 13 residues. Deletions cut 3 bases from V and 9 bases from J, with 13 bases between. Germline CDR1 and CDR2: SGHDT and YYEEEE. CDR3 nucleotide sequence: TGTGCCAGCAGCTCTTTTGTAAAGGGTGAGCAGTTCTTC. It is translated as CASSSFVKGEQFF.

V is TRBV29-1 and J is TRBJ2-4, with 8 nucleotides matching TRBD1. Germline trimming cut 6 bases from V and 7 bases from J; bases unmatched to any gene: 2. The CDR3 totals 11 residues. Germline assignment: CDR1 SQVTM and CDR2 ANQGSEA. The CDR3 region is CSVYRGNIQYF. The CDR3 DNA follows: TGCAGCGTCTACAGGGGGAACATTCAGTACTTC.

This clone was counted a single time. CDR3 loop: CASSLAGQPQHF. For the CDR3, the DNA is TGCGCCAGCAGCCTCGCGGGGCAGCCCCAGCATTTT. The rearrangement uses TRBV5-1 and TRBJ1-5, with D unresolved. Germline assignment: CDR1 SGHRS and CDR2 YFSETQ. V lost 4 bases and J 7 bases, leaving 9 bases between the germline ends. The CDR3 has 12 residues.

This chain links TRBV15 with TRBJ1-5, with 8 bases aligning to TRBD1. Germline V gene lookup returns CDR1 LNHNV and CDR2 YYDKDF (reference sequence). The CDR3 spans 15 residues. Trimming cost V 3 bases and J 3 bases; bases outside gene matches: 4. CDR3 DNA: TGTGCCACCAGCAGCCGACAGGGGAACAATCAGCCCCAGCATTTT. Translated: CATSSRQGNNQPQHF. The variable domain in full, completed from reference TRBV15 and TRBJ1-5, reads DAMVIQNPRYQVTQFGKPVTLSCSQTLNHNVMYWYQQKSSQAPKLLFHYYDKDFNNEADTPDNFQSRRPNTSFCFLDIRSPGLGDTAMYLCATSSRQGNNQPQHFGDGTRLSIL.

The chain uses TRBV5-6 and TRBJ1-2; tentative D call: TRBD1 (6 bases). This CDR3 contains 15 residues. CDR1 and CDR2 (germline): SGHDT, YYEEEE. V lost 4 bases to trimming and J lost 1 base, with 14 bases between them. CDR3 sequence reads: CASSPTGQFNYGYTF. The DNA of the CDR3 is TGTGCCAGCAGCCCGACCGGACAGTTTAACTATGGCTACACCTTC.

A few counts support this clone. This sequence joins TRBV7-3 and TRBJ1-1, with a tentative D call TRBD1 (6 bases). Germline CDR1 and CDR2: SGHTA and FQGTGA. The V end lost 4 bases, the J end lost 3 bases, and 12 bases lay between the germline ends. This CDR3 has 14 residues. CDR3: CASSSWRGDTEAFF. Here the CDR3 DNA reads TGTGCCAGCAGCTCATGGAGGGGGGACACTGAAGCTTTCTTT. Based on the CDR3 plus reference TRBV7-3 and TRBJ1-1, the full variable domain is GAGVSQTPSNKVTEKGKYVELRCDPISGHTALYWYRQSLGQGPEFLIYFQGTGAADDSGLPNDRFFAVRPEGSVSTLKIQRTERGDSAVYLCASSSWRGDTEAFFGQGTRLTVV.

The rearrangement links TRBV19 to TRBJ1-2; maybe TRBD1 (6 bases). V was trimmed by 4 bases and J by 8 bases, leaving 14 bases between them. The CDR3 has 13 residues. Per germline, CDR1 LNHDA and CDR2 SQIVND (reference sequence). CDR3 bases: TGTGCCAGTAGTAGCGTCACAGGGTTGGGCTACACCTTC. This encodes CASSSVTGLGYTF.

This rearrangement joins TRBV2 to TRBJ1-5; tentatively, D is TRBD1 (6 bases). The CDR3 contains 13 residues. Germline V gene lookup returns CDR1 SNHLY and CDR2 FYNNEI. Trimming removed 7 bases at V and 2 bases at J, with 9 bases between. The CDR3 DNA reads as TGTGCCAGCATCGCAGGGGGCAATCAGCCCCAGCATTTT. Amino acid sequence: CASIAGGNQPQHF.

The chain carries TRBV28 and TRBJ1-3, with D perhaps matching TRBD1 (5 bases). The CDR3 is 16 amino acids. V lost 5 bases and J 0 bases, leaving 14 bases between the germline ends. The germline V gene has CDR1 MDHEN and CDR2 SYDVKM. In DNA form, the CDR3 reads TGTGCCAGCAGTCAGGGCGGTGTTCACTCTGGAAACACCATATATTTT. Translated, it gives CASSQGGVHSGNTIYF.

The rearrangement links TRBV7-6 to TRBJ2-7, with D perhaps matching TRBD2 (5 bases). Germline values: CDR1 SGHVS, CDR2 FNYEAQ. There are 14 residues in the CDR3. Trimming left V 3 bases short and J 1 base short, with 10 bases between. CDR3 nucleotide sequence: TGTGCCAGCAGCTTTGGAGGCACATCCTACGAGCAGTACTTC. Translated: CASSFGGTSYEQYF.

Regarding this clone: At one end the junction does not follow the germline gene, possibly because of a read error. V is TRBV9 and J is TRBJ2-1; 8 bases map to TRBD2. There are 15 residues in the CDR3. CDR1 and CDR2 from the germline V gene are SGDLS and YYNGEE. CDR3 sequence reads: CAGSVEKLAVNEQFF. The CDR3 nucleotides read TGTGCCGGCAGCGTAGAAAAACTAGCGGTTAATGAGCAGTTCTTC.

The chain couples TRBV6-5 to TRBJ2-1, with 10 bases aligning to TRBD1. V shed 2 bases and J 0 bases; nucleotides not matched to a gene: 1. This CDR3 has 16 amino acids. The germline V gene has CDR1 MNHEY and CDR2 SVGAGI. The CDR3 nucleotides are TGTGCCAGCAGTTACAGGACAGGGGGCTCCTACAATGAGCAGTTCTTC. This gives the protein CASSYRTGGSYNEQFF.

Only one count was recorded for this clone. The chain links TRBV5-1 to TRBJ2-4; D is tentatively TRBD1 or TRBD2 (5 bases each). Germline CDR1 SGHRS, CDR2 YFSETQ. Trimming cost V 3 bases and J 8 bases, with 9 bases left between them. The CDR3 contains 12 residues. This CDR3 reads CASSSPGHIQYF. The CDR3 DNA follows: TGCGCCAGCAGCTCTCCGGGACACATTCAGTACTTC.